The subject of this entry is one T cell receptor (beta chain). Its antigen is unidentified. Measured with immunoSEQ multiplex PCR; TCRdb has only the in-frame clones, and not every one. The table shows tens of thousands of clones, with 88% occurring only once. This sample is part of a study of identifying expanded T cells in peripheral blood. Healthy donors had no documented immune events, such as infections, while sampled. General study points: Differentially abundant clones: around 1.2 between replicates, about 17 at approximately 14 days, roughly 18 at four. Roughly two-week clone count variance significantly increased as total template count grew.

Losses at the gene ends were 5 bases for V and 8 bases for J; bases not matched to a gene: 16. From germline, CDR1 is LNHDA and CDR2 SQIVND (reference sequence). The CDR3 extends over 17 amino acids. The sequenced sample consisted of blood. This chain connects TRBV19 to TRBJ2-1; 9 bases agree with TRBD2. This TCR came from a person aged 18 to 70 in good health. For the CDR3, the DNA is TGTGCCAGTAGTTCCCGAGAACGAGCGGGAGGCCCGGATGAGCAGTTCTTC. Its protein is CASSSRERAGGPDEQFF.